The 32 T cell receptor beta chains below all came from one sample that was sequenced in a study of blood T cell repertoires in COVID-19. Libraries were prepared by immunoSEQ multiplex PCR; TCRdb keeps only in-frame clonotypes and omits some of them. In the table there are about 180,000 clones, approximately 86% of which are singletons. What was sequenced was peripheral blood. These receptors were taken from a man aged 45-60 years with active or convalescent COVID-19.

This clone was seen just once. The V and J genes are TRBV15 and TRBJ2-1, with D perhaps TRBD2 (6 bases). Germline values: CDR1 LNHNV, CDR2 YYDKDF (reference sequence). V lost 4 bases to trimming and J lost 9 bases, with 13 bases between them. There are 13 residues in the CDR3. CDR3 DNA sequence: TGTGCCACCAGCAAGGGACTTGAGTCTGAGCAGTTCTTC. Protein sequence: CATSKGLESEQFF.

The CDR3 here is CASVRDFNQPQHF. CDR3 coding DNA: TGTGCCAGCGTCCGGGACTTTAATCAGCCCCAGCATTTT. The chain recombines TRBV2 with TRBJ1-5; perhaps TRBD1 as D (5 bases). Germline V lookup: CDR1 SNHLY, CDR2 FYNNEI. V was pared by 8 bases and J by 4 bases, with 12 bases between. The CDR3 is made up of 13 amino acids.

The CDR3 spells CASSLAAGQPQHF. CDR3 bases: TGTGCCAGCAGCTTAGCGGCGGGACAGCCCCAGCATTTT. The chain uses TRBV11-2 and TRBJ1-5, with D uncertain. This CDR3 is built from 13 residues. Trimming stripped 1 base from V and 7 bases from J, with 8 bases between. Germline V CDR1 and CDR2: SGHAT, FQNNGV.

This rearrangement joins TRBV7-3 to TRBJ2-3, with 8 bases fitting TRBD2. V was clipped by 3 bases and J by 0 bases; unmatched bases: 8. Per germline, CDR1 SGHTA and CDR2 FQGTGA. CDR3 length equals 17 residues. Written as DNA, the CDR3 is TGTGCCAGCAGCTTCACCGGGACTAGTACTAGCACAGATACGCAGTATTTT. As protein: CASSFTGTSTSTDTQYF.

The chain is built from TRBV7-2 and TRBJ1-3; TRBD1 matches at 10 bases. The CDR3 length is 16 residues. CDR1 is SGHTA and CDR2 is FQGNSA in the germline V gene. Losses at the gene ends were 4 bases for V and 8 bases for J; bases not matched to a gene: 11. CDR3 sequence (DNA): TGTGCCAGCAGCTCCGAGGGGGGACAGGGGTGGTACACCATATATTTT. It is translated as CASSSEGGQGWYTIYF.

The sample holds one count of this clone. The rearrangement uses TRBV30 and TRBJ1-5; D is perhaps TRBD1 (5 bases). The CDR3 contains 16 residues. V was trimmed by 3 bases and J by 5 bases, leaving 20 bases between them. Germline V gene data show CDR1 as GTSNPN and CDR2 as SVGIG (reference sequence). The CDR3 bases are TGTGCCTGGAGCGGTGCGGGGGGGAGTGGAGATCAGCCCCAGCATTTT. Translated: CAWSGAGGSGDQPQHF. The variable domain in full, completed from reference TRBV30 and TRBJ1-5, reads SQTIHQWPATLVQPVGSPLSLECTVEGTSNPNLYWYRQAAGRGLQLLFYSVGIGQISSEVPQNLSASRPQDRQFILSSKKLLLSDSGFYLCAWSGAGGSGDQPQHFGDGTRLSIL.

This clone was counted between two and nine times. The chain links TRBV19 to TRBJ1-4, with a tentative D call TRBD1 (6 bases). Germline CDR1 reads LNHDA; CDR2 reads SQIVND (reference sequence). The CDR3 is 15 amino acids. V lost 0 bases and J lost 8, with 13 bases in between. As DNA, the CDR3 is TGTGCCAGTAGTATAGAAGGCAGGGGAGGGGAAAAACTGTTTTTT. This codes for CASSIEGRGGEKLFF.

The V gene is TRBV6-5, the J gene TRBJ1-5, with D possibly matching TRBD1 (6 bases). V lost 6 bases to trimming and J lost 2 bases, with 14 bases between them. The germline V gene has CDR1 MNHEY and CDR2 SVGAGI. The CDR3 consists of 15 residues. The DNA for the CDR3 is TGTGCCAGCAGCTCCCCAGGGGTTGGCAATCAGCCCCAGCATTTT. It encodes CASSSPGVGNQPQHF.

V usage is TRBV27 and J usage is TRBJ1-6; TRBD1 is a possible D gene (5 bases). The germline gives CDR1 MNHEY, CDR2 SMNVEV (reference sequence). V was shortened by 3 bases and J by 14 bases, with 11 bases between the two germline ends. This CDR3 contains 12 residues. The CDR3 here is CASSFRLGALHF. In DNA form, the CDR3 reads TGTGCCAGCAGTTTCCGACTAGGGGCCCTCCACTTT.

This clone showed up just a few times. The chain recombines TRBV27 with TRBJ1-2; tentative D call: TRBD1 (6 bases). V was pared by 2 bases and J by 4 bases, with 20 bases between. Germline loops: CDR1 MNHEY, CDR2 SMNVEV (reference sequence). This CDR3 spans 17 amino acids. CDR3 amino acids: CASSLRPGDLRGYGYTF. CDR3 sequence (DNA): TGTGCCAGCAGTTTACGGCCAGGGGATCTTAGGGGCTATGGCTACACCTTC.

The V and J genes are TRBV18 and TRBJ2-7, with TRBD2 as a possible D gene (5 bases). V was trimmed by 1 base and J by 2 bases, leaving 9 bases between them. The germline V gene has CDR1 KGHSH and CDR2 LQKENI. The CDR3 is made up of 14 amino acids. CDR3 DNA: TGTGCCAGCTCACCACGCGAGGGTACCTACGAGCAGTACTTC. Its translation is CASSPREGTYEQYF.

The chain joins TRBV16 to TRBJ1-1; TRBD1 is a possible D gene (5 bases). CDR1 is KGHSY, CDR2 FQNENV, per germline. This CDR3 region has 15 residues. The germline V and J ends were trimmed by 4 bases and 6 bases, with 18 bases remaining between them. The CDR3 coding sequence is TGTGCCAGCAGCCCAACAAGGGGAGGGGTGGCTGAAGCTTTCTTT. Translated, it gives CASSPTRGGVAEAFF.

The V call is TRBV18, the J call TRBJ1-1; D not certain. In germline, CDR1 is KGHSH, CDR2 LQKENI. The CDR3 sequence is 14 residues long. V lost 6 bases to trimming and J lost 1 base, with 12 bases between them. The CDR3 sequence: CASSLITENTEAFF. In DNA form, the CDR3 reads TGTGCCAGCTCTCTCATAACAGAGAACACTGAAGCTTTCTTT.

The chain employs TRBV30 and TRBJ1-4; D possibly corresponds to TRBD1 (5 bases). Trimming shortened V by 7 bases and J by 6 bases, and 12 bases separated the two germline ends. Per the germline V gene, CDR1 is GTSNPN and CDR2 is SVGIG (reference sequence). The CDR3 extends over 12 amino acids. This CDR3 reads CAFQGGDEKLFF. CDR3 sequence (DNA): TGTGCCTTTCAGGGAGGAGATGAAAAACTGTTTTTT.

This clone was detected only a few times. This chain joins TRBV6-5 and TRBJ1-5; D unclear. The V gene's germline CDR1 is MNHEY and CDR2 SVGAGI. Trimming cost V 2 bases and J 3 bases, with 11 bases left between them. The CDR3 contains 15 residues. The DNA of the CDR3 is TGTGCCAGCAGTTACAACCAGGATTCCAATCAGCCCCAGCATTTT. Its translation is CASSYNQDSNQPQHF.

J is TRBJ1-1 and V is TRBV5-1, with D maybe TRBD1 (5 bases). CDR1 and CDR2 from the germline V gene are SGHRS and YFSETQ. V lost 4 bases, J lost 1 base, and 11 bases lay in between. The CDR3 runs to 14 residues. In DNA form, the CDR3 reads TGCGCCAGCAGCCCAGCACAGGAGAACACTGAAGCTTTCTTT. This gives the protein CASSPAQENTEAFF.

This clone was counted a single time. The V and J genes are TRBV4-3 and TRBJ1-2; D uncertain. The V end lost 0 bases, the J end lost 3 bases, and 11 bases lay between the germline ends. Germline V CDR1 and CDR2: LGHNA, YSLEER. The CDR3 sequence is 15 residues long. The CDR3 DNA reads TGCGCCAGCAGCCAAGAAGGAGGGCAGGACTATGGCTACACCTTC. Its protein is CASSQEGGQDYGYTF.

This clone was observed a single time. CDR3 sequence reads: CASSLSGVETQYF. CDR3 sequence (DNA): TGTGCCAGCAGCTTATCAGGGGTGGAGACCCAGTACTTC. The chain uses TRBV11-2 and TRBJ2-5; TRBD1 might be the D (6 bases). Looked up from germline, CDR1 is SGHAT and CDR2 is FQNNGV. The CDR3 has 13 residues. V was trimmed by 2 bases and J by 5 bases, leaving 9 bases between them. Full variable domain (rest looked up from reference TRBV11-2 and TRBJ2-5): EAGVAQSPRYKIIEKRQSVAFWCNPISGHATLYWYQQILGQGPKLLIQFQNNGVVDDSQLPKDRFSAERLKGVDSTLKIQPAKLEDSAVYLCASSLSGVETQYFGPGTRLLVL.

The chain links TRBV4-3 to TRBJ2-3, with 9 bases identical to TRBD2. Germline V CDR1 and CDR2: LGHNA, YSLEER. Trimming removed 1 base from V and 6 bases from J; junction bases left unmatched: 5. The CDR3 sequence is 15 residues long. The CDR3 loop is CASSQGASGGDTQYF. The CDR3 DNA follows: TGCGCCAGCAGCCAAGGTGCGAGCGGGGGGGATACGCAGTATTTT.

This clone has just one count. Other DNA sequences in the sample encode the same CDR3. This chain connects TRBV3-1 (or the pseudogene TRBV3-2) to TRBJ1-5; weak D call: TRBD1 (5 bases). CDR1 LGHDT and CDR2 YNNKEL come from the germline V gene (reference sequence). Trimming took off 1 base at V and 4 bases at J, with 8 bases between the two ends. The CDR3 extends over 14 amino acids. CDR3 DNA: TGTGCCAGCAGCCAAGCGGGGGGGAATCAGCCCCAGCATTTT. Its translation: CASSQAGGNQPQHF.

The count of this clone is one. The V call is TRBV30, the J call TRBJ2-4; 16 bases are shared with TRBD2. From germline, CDR1 is GTSNPN and CDR2 SVGIG (reference sequence). There are 18 residues in the CDR3. V gave up 5 bases and J gave up 3 bases; unmatched junction bases: 10. The CDR3 DNA sequence: TGTGCCTGGGAGCCGGGACTAGCGGGGGGGCCGATCAAAAACATTCAGTACTTC. Protein: CAWEPGLAGGPIKNIQYF.

The V gene is TRBV6-1, the J gene TRBJ2-7, with 11 bases fitting TRBD2. Germline V gene sequence: CDR1 MNHNS, CDR2 SASEGT. The ends lost 0 bases at V and 4 bases at J; junction bases unmatched: 2. The CDR3 length is 15 residues. The CDR3 region is CASSEASGRAYEQYF. CDR3 bases: TGTGCCAGCAGTGAAGCTAGCGGGAGGGCTTACGAGCAGTACTTC.

The J gene is TRBJ1-5, the V gene TRBV27, with 7 bases lining up with TRBD1. Germline CDR1 is MNHEY and CDR2 is SMNVEV (reference sequence). This CDR3 has 16 residues. V lost 2 bases and J lost 0; bases outside the gene matches: 4. CDR3: CASSLRTGDSNQPQHF. CDR3 nucleotide sequence: TGTGCCAGCAGTTTAAGAACAGGGGATAGCAATCAGCCCCAGCATTTT.

In this sample, this clone turned up once. The rearrangement joins TRBV7-3 to TRBJ1-1; D is undetermined. Germline CDR1 is SGHTA and CDR2 is FQGTGA. The CDR3 runs to 13 residues. V shed 1 base and J shed 3 bases, with 6 bases lying between them. For the CDR3, the DNA is TGTGCCAGCAGCTTAATGGGAGACACTGAAGCTTTCTTT. Amino acid sequence: CASSLMGDTEAFF. The full variable domain, in which reference TRBV7-3 and TRBJ1-1 provide the parts outside the CDR3, is GAGVSQTPSNKVTEKGKYVELRCDPISGHTALYWYRQSLGQGPEFLIYFQGTGAADDSGLPNDRFFAVRPEGSVSTLKIQRTERGDSAVYLCASSLMGDTEAFFGQGTRLTVV.

V gene TRBV12-3 or TRBV12-4 combines with J gene TRBJ2-3; D gene uncertain. With 4 bases removed from V and 4 bases from J, the gap between germline ends came to 3 bases. The CDR3 totals 11 residues. CDR3 sequence reads: CASSSADTQYF. The CDR3 nucleotides read TGTGCCAGCAGTTCCGCAGATACGCAGTATTTT.

This chain joins TRBV9 and TRBJ2-3, with 7 bases identical to TRBD1. Germline CDR1 is SGDLS and CDR2 is YYNGEE. V gave up 0 bases and J gave up 2 bases; unmatched junction bases: 3. The CDR3 totals 15 residues. CDR3 sequence: CASSVVGTVTDTQYF. The CDR3 nucleotides are TGTGCCAGCAGCGTAGTGGGGACAGTCACAGATACGCAGTATTTT.

This clone was seen only a few times. V is TRBV19 and J is TRBJ1-1, with D hard to call. The CDR3 covers 17 residues. Germline lookup yields CDR1 LNHDA and CDR2 SQIVND (reference sequence). Trimming removed 2 bases from V and 0 bases from J, with 16 bases in between. CDR3 in amino acids: CASSITATRLMNTEAFF. As DNA, the CDR3 is TGTGCCAGTAGTATAACCGCCACCAGACTGATGAACACTGAAGCTTTCTTT.

J is TRBJ2-2 and V is TRBV24-1, with 8 bases lining up with TRBD2. Looked up from germline, CDR1 is KGHDR and CDR2 is SFDVKD. The CDR3 is 17 residues long. J gave up 0 bases and V 3 bases, and 5 bases lay outside the gene matches. The CDR3 reads CATSDPVAGSNTGELFF. CDR3 DNA sequence: TGTGCCACCAGTGATCCCGTAGCGGGGTCGAACACCGGGGAGCTGTTTTTT.

The rearrangement joins TRBV12-1 to TRBJ2-7; whether TRBD1, the table's D call, matches the DNA was not checked. TRBV12-1 is given as a pseudogene. The CDR3 runs 17 residues. CDR3: CASSLWGLRVRVYEQYF. As DNA, the CDR3 is TGTGCCAGCAGCCTCTGGGGCCTCAGGGTTAGGGTCTACGAGCAGTACTTC.

In nucleotides, the CDR3 is TGCGCCAGCAGCAACCGGGACAAACTATACACAGATACGCAGTATTTT. It is translated as CASSNRDKLYTDTQYF. The J gene is TRBJ2-3, the V gene TRBV5-1; maybe TRBD1 (6 bases). Germline values: CDR1 SGHRS, CDR2 YFSETQ. The CDR3 loop spans 16 amino acids. The germline V and J ends were trimmed by 4 bases and 2 bases, with 17 bases remaining between them. The whole variable domain, remainder taken from reference TRBV5-1 and TRBJ2-3, is KAGVTQTPRYLIKTRGQQVTLSCSPISGHRSVSWYQQTPGQGLQFLFEYFSETQRNKGNFPGRFSGRQFSNSRSEMNVSTLELGDSALYLCASSNRDKLYTDTQYFGPGTRLTVL.

The chain combines TRBV6-5 with TRBJ2-7; the match to TRBD1 covers 7 bases. Germline loops: CDR1 MNHEY, CDR2 SVGAGI. With V trimmed by 6 bases and J by 7 bases, 9 bases remained unmatched. The CDR3 has 13 amino acids. CDR3 in DNA: TGTGCCAGCAGGGGGGACAGCCCGGGAGAGCAGTACTTC. It codes for CASRGDSPGEQYF.

The chain recombines TRBV12-3 or TRBV12-4 with TRBJ1-2, with 8 bases matching TRBD1. The CDR3 has 13 residues. J was trimmed by 6 bases and V by 6 bases; bases with no gene match: 6. This chain's CDR3 is CASSPDRVNGYTF. As DNA, the CDR3 is TGTGCCAGCAGCCCGGACAGGGTCAATGGCTACACCTTC.